What follows are 27 T cell receptor beta chains derived from one specimen sequenced in a study of T cell responses to AZD1222 COVID-19 vaccine. The repertoire was sequenced with immunoSEQ multiplex PCR; TCRdb's copy has only in-frame clones and lacks some. The sample yields about 140,000 clones, 92% seen once. The sequences come from peripheral blood, collected 28 days after the second AZD1222 dose. The receptor source for this set is an adult who received the AZD1222 COVID-19 vaccine.

The chain uses TRBV5-1 and TRBJ2-1, with D possibly being TRBD1 or TRBD2 (5 bases each). This CDR3 is built from 11 residues. Germline CDR1 and CDR2: SGHRS and YFSETQ. Trimming took 6 bases from V and 7 from J, leaving 8 bases between them. CDR3 nucleotides: TGCGCCAGCATAGGGGAGAATGAGCAGTTCTTC. Protein: CASIGENEQFF. Full variable domain (missing parts from reference TRBV5-1 and TRBJ2-1): KAGVTQTPRYLIKTRGQQVTLSCSPISGHRSVSWYQQTPGQGLQFLFEYFSETQRNKGNFPGRFSGRQFSNSRSEMNVSTLELGDSALYLCASIGENEQFFGPGTRLTVL.

The rearrangement uses TRBV5-1 and TRBJ2-6; weak D call: TRBD2 (5 bases). The CDR3 sequence is 16 residues long. In germline, CDR1 is SGHRS, CDR2 YFSETQ. V lost 2 bases and J 0 bases, leaving 9 bases between the germline ends. The CDR3 loop is CASSFTGSSGANVLTF. The CDR3 DNA follows: TGCGCCAGCAGCTTTACGGGGAGCTCTGGGGCCAACGTCCTGACTTTC.

The J gene is TRBJ1-2, the V gene TRBV5-8, with D unclear. V dropped 1 base and J dropped 7 bases, with 8 bases sitting between them. Germline V CDR1 and CDR2: SGHTS, YDEGEE. The CDR3 has 12 residues. This chain's CDR3 is CASSLYSRGYTF. Here the CDR3 DNA reads TGTGCCAGCAGCTTGTATAGCCGTGGCTACACCTTC.

The chain couples TRBV5-6 to TRBJ2-3; the match to TRBD2 covers 8 bases. The germline V gene has CDR1 SGHDT and CDR2 YYEEEE. Losses at the gene ends were 2 bases for V and 1 base for J; bases not matched to a gene: 9. This CDR3 comprises 17 residues. CDR3 protein: CASSLSPGTRGTDTQYF. DNA of the CDR3: TGTGCCAGCAGCTTAAGCCCCGGGACTAGAGGCACAGATACGCAGTATTTT.

V usage is TRBV21-1 and J usage is TRBJ1-5; the table names TRBD1, a call not compared with the DNA. TRBV21-1 is noted as a pseudogene. This CDR3 is 18 amino acids long. The CDR3 sequence: CASSRKGQGRTWNQPQHF. CDR3 nucleotide sequence: TGTGCCAGCAGCCGAAAGGGACAGGGGAGGACATGGAATCAGCCCCAGCATTTT.

This rearrangement joins TRBV5-4 to TRBJ2-1, with D unresolved. The CDR3 is 13 residues long. CDR1 SGHNT and CDR2 YYREEE come from the germline V gene (reference sequence). V lost 7 bases to trimming and J lost 5 bases, with 13 bases between them. The CDR3 region has the DNA TGTGCCAGCCGCACAGAGCCGCACAATGAGCAGTTCTTC. Translating it yields CASRTEPHNEQFF.

The rearrangement uses TRBV9 and TRBJ2-1; 7 positions match TRBD1. Germline CDR1 and CDR2: SGDLS and YYNGEE. V lost 4 bases to trimming and J lost 5 bases; unmatched junction nucleotides: 9. CDR3 length: 15 residues. This CDR3 reads CASSPTGFGHNEQFF. CDR3 nucleotides: TGTGCCAGCAGCCCGACAGGGTTTGGTCACAATGAGCAGTTCTTC.

This sequence joins TRBV9 and TRBJ2-7, with D perhaps matching TRBD1 or TRBD2 (6 bases each). Per germline, CDR1 SGDLS and CDR2 YYNGEE. Trimming took off 3 bases at V and 6 bases at J, with 10 bases between the two ends. The CDR3 extends over 12 amino acids. The CDR3: CASSEGGGEQYF. CDR3 in DNA: TGTGCCAGCAGCGAAGGGGGAGGCGAGCAGTACTTC. Combining the CDR3 with reference TRBV9 and TRBJ2-7 gives the whole variable domain DSGVTQTPKHLITATGQRVTLRCSPRSGDLSVYWYQQSLDQGLQFLIQYYNGEERAKGNILERFSAQQFPDLHSELNLSSLELGDSALYFCASSEGGGEQYFGPGTRLTVT.

The V call is TRBV6-5, the J call TRBJ1-2; D unclear. Trimming took 2 bases from V and 1 from J, leaving 5 bases between them. Germline CDR1 reads MNHEY; CDR2 reads SVGAGI. CDR3 length: 13 amino acids. CDR3 protein: CASSYGVNYGYTF. DNA for the CDR3: TGTGCCAGCAGTTACGGGGTTAACTATGGCTACACCTTC.

The chain carries TRBV6-6 and TRBJ1-1, with D tentatively TRBD1 (6 bases). The V end lost 6 bases, the J end lost 6 bases, and 11 bases lay between the germline ends. The germline CDR1 and CDR2 sequences are MNHNY and SVGAGI (reference sequence). The CDR3 has 12 residues. As DNA, the CDR3 is TGTGCCAGCAGATCAGGGGTCCCTGAAGCTTTCTTT. Its protein product is CASRSGVPEAFF.

V gene TRBV27 combines with J gene TRBJ1-6, with D hard to call. Germline V gives CDR1 MNHEY, CDR2 SMNVEV (reference sequence). This CDR3 is built from 16 residues. The V end lost 5 bases, the J end lost 0 bases, and 11 bases lay between the germline ends. CDR3 bases: TGTGCCAGCAGTCCCTCGCGGAGCTCCTATAATTCACCCCTCCACTTT. Encoded protein: CASSPSRSSYNSPLHF.

This clone appeared once. This sequence joins TRBV3-1 (or the pseudogene TRBV3-2) and TRBJ2-2; tentative D call: TRBD2 (5 bases). Trimming took 0 bases from V and 0 from J, leaving 17 bases between them. The germline gives CDR1 LGHDT, CDR2 YNNKEL (reference sequence). This CDR3 has 19 amino acids. The CDR3 nucleotides are TGTGCCAGCAGCCAAGATTCCCTGGAGCGGTTCCCGAACACCGGGGAGCTGTTTTTT. It yields the protein CASSQDSLERFPNTGELFF.

The chain links TRBV6-5 to TRBJ1-1, with TRBD1 matching over 10 bases. The germline CDR1 and CDR2 sequences are MNHEY and SVGAGI. This CDR3 contains 16 residues. V trimming: 4 bases; J trimming: 4 bases; junction bases outside the gene matches: 9. The CDR3 loop is CASSSGQGVRGTEAFF. In DNA, the CDR3 is TGTGCCAGCAGTTCCGGACAGGGGGTCAGGGGCACTGAAGCTTTCTTT.

CDR3: CASSAQLAGGSGELFF. The CDR3 DNA is TGTGCCAGCAGTGCCCAATTAGCGGGAGGGAGCGGGGAGCTGTTTTTT. V gene TRBV6-1 combines with J gene TRBJ2-2, with 11 bases identical to TRBD2. J gave up 7 bases and V 4 bases, and 8 bases lay outside the gene matches. In germline, CDR1 is MNHNS, CDR2 SASEGT. The length of the CDR3 is 16 residues.

The rearrangement links TRBV27 to TRBJ1-5; the D gene is possibly TRBD1 (6 bases). The CDR3 consists of 13 residues. Germline CDR1 is MNHEY and CDR2 is SMNVEV (reference sequence). The V and J ends lost 3 bases and 4 bases respectively, with 7 bases between them. The CDR3 coding sequence is TGTGCCAGCAGTTTGGACAGAAATCAGCCCCAGCATTTT. Translation: CASSLDRNQPQHF.

V gene TRBV19 combines with J gene TRBJ2-1; 11 bases line up with TRBD2. The CDR3 covers 16 residues. V lost 5 bases, J lost 2 bases, and 5 bases stayed unmatched. Germline CDR1 reads LNHDA; CDR2 reads SQIVND (reference sequence). The CDR3 here is CASSLSTSGTYNEQFF. For the CDR3, the DNA is TGTGCCAGTAGTCTCTCGACTAGCGGGACCTACAATGAGCAGTTCTTC.

The rearrangement links TRBV27 to TRBJ2-7, with D perhaps TRBD1 or TRBD2 (5 bases each). Germline loops: CDR1 MNHEY, CDR2 SMNVEV (reference sequence). The CDR3 spans 14 residues. Deletions cut 5 bases from V and 2 bases from J, with 13 bases between. CDR3 DNA sequence: TGTGCCAGCAGTCCCTGGGGACGGACCTACGAGCAGTACTTC. Its protein product is CASSPWGRTYEQYF.

The chain uses TRBV7-3 and TRBJ1-1; no definite D call. The length of the CDR3 is 13 residues. V was pared by 1 base and J by 6 bases, with 9 bases between. Germline-derived CDR1 and CDR2 are SGHTA and FQGTGA. This CDR3 reads CASSLMADAEAFF. CDR3 coding DNA: TGTGCCAGCAGCTTAATGGCGGACGCTGAAGCTTTCTTT.

The CDR3, as DNA: TGCAGCGTTGAGGCGCTAGCAGAATTCACAGATACGCAGTATTTT. Its translation is CSVEALAEFTDTQYF. The genes are TRBV29-1 and TRBJ2-3; TRBD2 might be the D (5 bases). This CDR3 spans 15 amino acids. Germline V gene lookup returns CDR1 SQVTM and CDR2 ANQGSEA. The V and J ends lost 3 bases and 2 bases respectively, with 15 bases between them.

The chain links TRBV18 to TRBJ1-2; no clear D gene. CDR1 and CDR2 (germline): KGHSH, LQKENI. Trimming took 1 base from V and 4 from J, leaving 7 bases between them. This CDR3 comprises 13 residues. CDR3 loop: CASSPQDSYGYTF. CDR3 DNA sequence: TGTGCCAGCTCACCACAGGACTCCTATGGCTACACCTTC.

J is TRBJ2-7 and V is TRBV28; D is unclear. The CDR3 covers 11 residues. Trimming removed 5 bases from V and 11 bases from J, with 13 bases in between. The V gene's germline CDR1 is MDHEN and CDR2 SYDVKM. The CDR3 DNA sequence: TGTGCCAGCAGTCTAGGGTATCTAGAGTACTTC. It translates to CASSLGYLEYF.

The chain is built from TRBV4-1 and TRBJ1-6; 9 bases are a match to TRBD1. Germline V lookup: CDR1 MGHRA, CDR2 YSYEKL. J gave up 7 bases and V 3 bases, and 19 bases lay outside the gene matches. This CDR3 region has 20 residues. CDR3 nucleotides: TGCGCCAGCAGCCAGGCTCTCCAGGACAGGGGCCCCATCTTGAATTCACCCCTCCACTTT. This translates into CASSQALQDRGPILNSPLHF.

The chain recombines TRBV19 with TRBJ1-1; D might be TRBD1 (5 bases). This CDR3 spans 14 amino acids. The V end was cut by 3 bases, the J end by 0 bases, with 8 bases between. Looked up from germline, CDR1 is LNHDA and CDR2 is SQIVND (reference sequence). The CDR3 here is CASSMGRVNTEAFF. The CDR3 region has the DNA TGTGCCAGTAGTATGGGCAGGGTGAACACTGAAGCTTTCTTT.

The rearrangement joins TRBV5-1 to TRBJ2-7; 11 bases match TRBD2. The CDR3 spans 14 residues. V lost 7 bases and J lost 1; bases outside the gene matches: 4. From germline, CDR1 is SGHRS and CDR2 YFSETQ. The CDR3 DNA is TGCGCCAGCTCGGGACTAGCGGCTTCCTACGAGCAGTACTTC. Residues: CASSGLAASYEQYF.

The chain recombines TRBV29-1 with TRBJ2-5, with 10 nucleotides matching TRBD2. With V trimmed by 3 bases and J by 4 bases, 5 bases remained unmatched. This CDR3 comprises 14 residues. Germline CDR1 is SQVTM and CDR2 is ANQGSEA. Written as DNA, the CDR3 is TGCAGCGTTGAGGCTAGCGGGAGAGGAGAGACCCAGTACTTC. Protein: CSVEASGRGETQYF.

This clone was picked up one time. V gene TRBV4-3 combines with J gene TRBJ2-3, with D perhaps assigned TRBD1 or TRBD2 (6 bases each). Trimming pared 0 bases from V and 3 bases from J, leaving 10 bases between. Germline V lookup: CDR1 LGHNA, CDR2 YSLEER. This CDR3 spans 15 amino acids. In DNA form, the CDR3 reads TGCGCCAGCAGCCAAGACCTAGGGGGGACAGATACGCAGTATTTT. Protein sequence: CASSQDLGGTDTQYF.

J is TRBJ1-1 and V is TRBV7-9; maybe TRBD1 (5 bases). Per germline, CDR1 SEHNR and CDR2 FQNEAQ (reference sequence). The CDR3 totals 16 residues. Trimming took off 3 bases at V and 7 bases at J, with 21 bases between the two ends. CDR3 bases: TGTGCCAGCAGCTTTGGGACCAAGGCCTGGGAGATTGAAGCTTTCTTT. It encodes CASSFGTKAWEIEAFF.